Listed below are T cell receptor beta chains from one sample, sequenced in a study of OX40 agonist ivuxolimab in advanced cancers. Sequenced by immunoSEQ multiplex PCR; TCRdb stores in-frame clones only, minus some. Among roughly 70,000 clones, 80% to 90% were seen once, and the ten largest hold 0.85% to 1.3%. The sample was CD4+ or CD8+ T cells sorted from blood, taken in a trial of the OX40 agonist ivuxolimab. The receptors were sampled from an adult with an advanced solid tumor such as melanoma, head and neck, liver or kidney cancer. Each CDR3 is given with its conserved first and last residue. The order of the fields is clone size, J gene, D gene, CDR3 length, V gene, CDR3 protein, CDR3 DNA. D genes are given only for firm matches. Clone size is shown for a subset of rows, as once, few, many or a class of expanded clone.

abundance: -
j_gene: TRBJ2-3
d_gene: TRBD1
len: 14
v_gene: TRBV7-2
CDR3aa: CASTKGQGNPRLYF
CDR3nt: TGTGCCAGCACCAAGGGACAGGGAAACCCAAGGCTGTATTTT

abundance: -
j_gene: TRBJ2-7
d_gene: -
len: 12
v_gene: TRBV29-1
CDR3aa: CSARNPGFGQYF
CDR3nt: TGCAGCGCCCGAAACCCAGGGTTCGGGCAGTACTTC

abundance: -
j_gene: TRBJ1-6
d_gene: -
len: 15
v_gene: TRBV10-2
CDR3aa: CASTRESSYNSPLHF
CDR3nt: TGCGCCAGCACGAGGGAAAGCTCCTATAATTCACCCCTCCACTTT

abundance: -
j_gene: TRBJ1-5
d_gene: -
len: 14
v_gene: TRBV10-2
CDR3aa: CASSESSGPEPQHF
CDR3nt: TGCGCCAGCAGTGAGTCGTCAGGGCCAGAGCCCCAGCATTTT

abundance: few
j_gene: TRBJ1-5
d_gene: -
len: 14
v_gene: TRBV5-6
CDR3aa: CASSSREGNQPQHF
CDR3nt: TGTGCCAGCAGCTCCCGAGAAGGCAATCAGCCCCAGCATTTT

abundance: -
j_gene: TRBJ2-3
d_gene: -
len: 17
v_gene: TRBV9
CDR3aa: CASSVDSGGRYTDTQYF
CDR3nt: TGTGCCAGCAGCGTAGATTCCGGGGGCCGATACACAGATACGCAGTATTTT

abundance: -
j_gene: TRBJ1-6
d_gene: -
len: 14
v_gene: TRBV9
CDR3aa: CASSVSDSRVTLHF
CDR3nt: TGTGCCAGCAGCGTTTCTGACTCGCGTGTGACCCTCCACTTT

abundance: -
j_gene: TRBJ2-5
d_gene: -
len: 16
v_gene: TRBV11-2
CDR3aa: CASSLGPGQQQETQYF
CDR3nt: TGTGCCAGCAGCTTGGGACCCGGACAGCAACAAGAGACCCAGTACTTC

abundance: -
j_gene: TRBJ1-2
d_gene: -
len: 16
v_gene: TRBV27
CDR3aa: CASIPGNDRRKYGYTF
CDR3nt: TGTGCCAGCATCCCCGGAAACGACAGGAGAAAATATGGCTACACCTTC

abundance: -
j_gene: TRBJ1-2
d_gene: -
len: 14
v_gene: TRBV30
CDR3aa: CAWNRMGTFYGYTF
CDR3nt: TGTGCCTGGAACCGTATGGGGACCTTCTATGGCTACACCTTC

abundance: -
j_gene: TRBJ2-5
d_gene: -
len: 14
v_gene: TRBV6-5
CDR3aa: CASSPRTGKETQYF
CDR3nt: TGTGCCAGCAGTCCCCGAACAGGGAAAGAGACCCAGTACTTC

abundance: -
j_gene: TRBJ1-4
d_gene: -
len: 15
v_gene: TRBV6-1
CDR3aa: CASTRTEGSNEKLFF
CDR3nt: TGTGCCAGCACAAGAACCGAAGGCTCTAATGAAAAACTGTTTTTT

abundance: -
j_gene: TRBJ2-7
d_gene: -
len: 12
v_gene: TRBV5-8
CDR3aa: CASSLARRVQYF
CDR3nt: TGTGCCAGCAGCTTGGCCAGGAGGGTTCAGTACTTC

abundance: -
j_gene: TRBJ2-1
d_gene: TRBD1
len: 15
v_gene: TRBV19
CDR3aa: CASNPGTDSYNEQFF
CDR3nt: TGTGCCAGTAACCCCGGGACAGACTCCTACAATGAGCAGTTCTTC

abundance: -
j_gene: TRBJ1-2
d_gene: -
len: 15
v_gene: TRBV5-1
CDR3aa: CASSLLQESIYGYTF
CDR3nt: TGCGCCAGCAGCTTGTTACAGGAGAGTATTTATGGCTACACCTTC

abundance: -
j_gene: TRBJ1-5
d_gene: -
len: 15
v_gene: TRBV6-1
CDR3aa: CASSSTVDPNQPQHF
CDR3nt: TGTGCCAGCAGTTCCACGGTGGATCCCAATCAGCCCCAGCATTTT

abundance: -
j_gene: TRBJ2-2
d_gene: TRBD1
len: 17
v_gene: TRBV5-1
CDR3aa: CASSSGTGGPNTGELFF
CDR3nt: TGCGCCAGCAGCTCCGGGACAGGGGGCCCGAACACCGGGGAGCTGTTTTTT

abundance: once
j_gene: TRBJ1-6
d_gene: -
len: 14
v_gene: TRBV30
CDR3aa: CAWSKLQGNSPLHF
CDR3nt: TGTGCCTGGAGTAAGTTGCAGGGAAATTCACCCCTCCACTTT

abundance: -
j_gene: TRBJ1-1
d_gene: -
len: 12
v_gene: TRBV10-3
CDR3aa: CAISGQNTEAFF
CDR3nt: TGTGCCATCAGCGGGCAGAACACTGAAGCTTTCTTT

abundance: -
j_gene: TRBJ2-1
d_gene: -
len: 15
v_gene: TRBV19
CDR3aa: CASSWWRGIYNEQFF
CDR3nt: TGTGCCAGTAGTTGGTGGCGGGGAATATACAATGAGCAGTTCTTC

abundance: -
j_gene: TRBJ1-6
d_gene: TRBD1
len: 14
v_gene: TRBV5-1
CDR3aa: CASSLGQVNSPLHF
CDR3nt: TGCGCCAGCAGCCTCGGACAGGTTAATTCACCCCTCCACTTT

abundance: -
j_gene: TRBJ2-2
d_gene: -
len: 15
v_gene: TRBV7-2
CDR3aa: CASRLTETNTGELFF
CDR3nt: TGTGCCAGCAGATTGACAGAGACGAACACCGGGGAGCTGTTTTTT

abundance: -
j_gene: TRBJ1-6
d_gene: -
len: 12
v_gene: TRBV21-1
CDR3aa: CASNRGVSPLHF
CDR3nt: TGTGCCAGCAACAGGGGGGTCTCACCCCTCCACTTT

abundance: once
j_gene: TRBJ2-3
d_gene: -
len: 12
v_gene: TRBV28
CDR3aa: CASRTTTDTQYF
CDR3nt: TGTGCCAGCAGGACGACGACTGATACGCAGTATTTT

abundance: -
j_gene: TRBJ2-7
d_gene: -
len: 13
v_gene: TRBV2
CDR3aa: CASGMTATYEQYF
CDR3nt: TGTGCCAGCGGGATGACGGCCACCTACGAGCAGTACTTC

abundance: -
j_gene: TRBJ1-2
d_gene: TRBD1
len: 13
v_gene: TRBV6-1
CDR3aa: CASRRDRGDGYTF
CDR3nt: TGTGCCAGCAGAAGGGACAGGGGGGATGGCTACACCTTC

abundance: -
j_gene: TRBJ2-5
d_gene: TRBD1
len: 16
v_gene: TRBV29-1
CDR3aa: CSAGGRAGGVWETQYF
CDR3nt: TGCAGCGCCGGGGGTAGGGCAGGGGGCGTCTGGGAGACCCAGTACTTC

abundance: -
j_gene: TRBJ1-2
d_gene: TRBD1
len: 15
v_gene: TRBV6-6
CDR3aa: CASIPLTGKGYGYTF
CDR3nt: TGTGCCAGCATCCCCCTGACAGGGAAGGGCTATGGCTACACCTTC

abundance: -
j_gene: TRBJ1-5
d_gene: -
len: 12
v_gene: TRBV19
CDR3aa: CASSFVSQPQHF
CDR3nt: TGTGCCAGTAGTTTTGTTAGTCAGCCCCAGCATTTT

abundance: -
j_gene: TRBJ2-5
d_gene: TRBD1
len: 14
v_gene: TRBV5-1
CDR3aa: CASTSGTVQETQYF
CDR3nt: TGCGCCAGCACCTCCGGGACAGTCCAAGAGACCCAGTACTTC

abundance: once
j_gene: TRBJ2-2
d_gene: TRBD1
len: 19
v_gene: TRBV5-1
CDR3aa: CASSLRDRGGSANTGELFF
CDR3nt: TGCGCCAGCAGCCTCCGGGACAGGGGGGGTTCGGCGAACACCGGGGAGCTGTTTTTT

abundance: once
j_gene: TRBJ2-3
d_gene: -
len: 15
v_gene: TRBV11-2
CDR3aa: CASSLRRALSDTQYF
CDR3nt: TGTGCCAGCAGCTTAAGGCGGGCCCTATCAGATACGCAGTATTTT

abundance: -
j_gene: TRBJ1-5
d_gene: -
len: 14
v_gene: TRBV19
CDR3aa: CASSTGRLNQPQHF
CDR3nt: TGTGCCAGTAGTACGGGGAGGCTCAATCAGCCCCAGCATTTT

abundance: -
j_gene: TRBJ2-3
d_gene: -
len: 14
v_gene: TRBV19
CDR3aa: CASSMGRNTDTQYF
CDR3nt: TGTGCCAGTAGTATGGGACGAAACACAGATACGCAGTATTTT

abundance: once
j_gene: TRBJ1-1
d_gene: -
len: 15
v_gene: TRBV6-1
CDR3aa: CASSRRGGLGTEAFF
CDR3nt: TGTGCCAGCAGTCGCCGGGGGGGGCTGGGGACTGAAGCTTTCTTT

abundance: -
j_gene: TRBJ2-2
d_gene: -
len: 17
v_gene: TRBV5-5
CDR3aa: CASSLWAGKANTGELFF
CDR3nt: TGTGCCAGCAGCTTGTGGGCAGGGAAAGCGAACACCGGGGAGCTGTTTTTT

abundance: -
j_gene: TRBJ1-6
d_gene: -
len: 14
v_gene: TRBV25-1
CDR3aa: CASAESSYNSPLHF
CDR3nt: TGTGCCAGCGCCGAGAGCTCCTATAATTCACCCCTCCACTTT

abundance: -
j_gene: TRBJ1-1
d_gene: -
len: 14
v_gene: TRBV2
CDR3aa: CASRSPEMNTEAFF
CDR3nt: TGTGCCAGCAGGTCCCCAGAGATGAACACTGAAGCTTTCTTT

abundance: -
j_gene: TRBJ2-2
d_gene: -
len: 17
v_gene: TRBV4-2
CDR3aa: CASSQDRGRANTGELFF
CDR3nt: TGTGCCAGCAGCCAAGATCGGGGGAGAGCGAACACCGGGGAGCTGTTTTTT

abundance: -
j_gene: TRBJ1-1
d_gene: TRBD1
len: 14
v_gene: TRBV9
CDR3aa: CASSTQGLGTEAFF
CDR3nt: TGTGCCAGCAGTACACAGGGGTTGGGCACTGAAGCTTTCTTT

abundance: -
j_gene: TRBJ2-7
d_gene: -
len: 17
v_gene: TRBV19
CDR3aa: CASSPRHPGTPSYEQYF
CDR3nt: TGTGCCAGTAGCCCACGGCACCCCGGGACACCTTCCTACGAGCAGTACTTC

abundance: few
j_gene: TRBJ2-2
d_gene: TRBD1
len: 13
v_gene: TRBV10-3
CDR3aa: CAYQGANAGELFF
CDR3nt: TGTGCATACCAGGGGGCGAACGCCGGGGAGCTGTTTTTT